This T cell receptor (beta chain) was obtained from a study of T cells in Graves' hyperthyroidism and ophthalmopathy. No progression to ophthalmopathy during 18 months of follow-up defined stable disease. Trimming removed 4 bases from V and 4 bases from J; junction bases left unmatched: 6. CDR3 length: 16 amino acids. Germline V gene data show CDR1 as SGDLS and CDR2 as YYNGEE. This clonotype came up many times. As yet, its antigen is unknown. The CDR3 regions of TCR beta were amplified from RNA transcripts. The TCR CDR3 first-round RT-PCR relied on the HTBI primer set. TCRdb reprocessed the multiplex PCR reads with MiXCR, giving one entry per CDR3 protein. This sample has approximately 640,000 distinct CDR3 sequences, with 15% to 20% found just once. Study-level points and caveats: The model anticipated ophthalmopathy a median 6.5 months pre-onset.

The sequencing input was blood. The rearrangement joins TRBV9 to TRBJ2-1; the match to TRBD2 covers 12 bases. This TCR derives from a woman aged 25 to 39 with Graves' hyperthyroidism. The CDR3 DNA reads TGTGCCAGCAGCACACTAGCGGGAGGCATATACAATGAGCAGTTCTTC. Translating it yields CASSTLAGGIYNEQFF.